This is a list of T cell receptor beta chains from one sample in a study of human CD8 memory T cell subsets. No DNA is given; TCRdb re-called the 5' RACE reads and lists each CDR3 protein once. The sample totals about 6,700 distinct CDR3 sequences; its top ten clones hold approximately 25%. Sequences were obtained from CD8+ T cells from PBMCs. The receptors originated from a human donor in good health. CDR3s include the opening cysteine and the closing phenylalanine or tryptophan. Clone size appears in some rows only: once, few, many, or a class for an expanded clone.

size: NA; J: TRBJ2-1; V: TRBV2; length: 16; CDR3: CASRDRLAGSYNEQFF
size: medium-sized; J: TRBJ2-1; V: TRBV28; length: 13; CDR3: CASSFRPDNEQFF
size: NA; J: TRBJ2-1; V: TRBV7-2; length: 13; CDR3: CASTHWTSNEQFF
size: NA; J: TRBJ2-3; V: TRBV10-3; length: 16; CDR3: CAISGTSGDDAFTQYF
size: NA; J: TRBJ1-6; V: TRBV11-2; length: 14; CDR3: CASSRKGNNSPLHF
size: NA; J: TRBJ2-7; V: TRBV7-9; length: 13; CDR3: CASSLDPAYEQYF
size: NA; J: TRBJ2-7; V: TRBV4-2; length: 14; CDR3: CASSQGSGRYEQYF
size: medium-sized; J: TRBJ1-1; V: TRBV19; length: 13; CDR3: CASIPPLGTEAFF
size: NA; J: TRBJ2-1; V: TRBV2; length: 13; CDR3: CASSEGLINEQFF
size: NA; J: TRBJ2-2; V: TRBV4-1; length: 16; CDR3: CASSQDPGEYTGELFF
size: NA; J: TRBJ2-1; V: TRBV10-1; length: 15; CDR3: CASSERLAGYNEQFF
size: NA; J: TRBJ1-1; V: TRBV7-6; length: 15; CDR3: CASSLGRMFMAEAFF
size: NA; J: TRBJ1-1; V: TRBV5-6; length: 12; CDR3: CASSIGNTEAFF
size: NA; J: TRBJ1-2; V: TRBV27; length: 16; CDR3: CASSPDGQGPLYGYTF
size: NA; J: TRBJ1-1; V: TRBV29-1; length: 13; CDR3: CSVLGQVNTEAFF
size: medium-sized; J: TRBJ2-1; V: TRBV20-1; length: 15; CDR3: CSARSLAGQTNEQFF
size: medium-sized; J: TRBJ2-7; V: TRBV28; length: 14; CDR3: CASRSPGTDDEQYF
size: medium-sized; J: TRBJ2-7; V: TRBV20-1; length: 15; CDR3: CSASSRVSFSYEQYF
size: NA; J: TRBJ2-7; V: TRBV6-2/TRBV6-3; length: 11; CDR3: CASSYVGEQYF
size: NA; J: TRBJ2-7; V: TRBV18; length: 15; CDR3: CASSPGDRVGYEQYF
size: NA; J: TRBJ1-3; V: TRBV9; length: 16; CDR3: CASSAQRADIGNTIYF
size: NA; J: TRBJ2-1; V: TRBV6-4; length: 15; CDR3: CASSVLAGTYNEQFF
size: medium-sized; J: TRBJ2-2; V: TRBV2; length: 15; CDR3: CASTRSHPNTGELFF
size: NA; J: TRBJ2-3; V: TRBV5-6; length: 17; CDR3: CASSPDGAATSTDTQYF
size: NA; J: TRBJ2-2; V: TRBV19; length: 15; CDR3: CASSRDGPSAGELFF
size: NA; J: TRBJ2-1; V: TRBV7-9; length: 16; CDR3: CASSDGTSGSYNEQFF
size: NA; J: TRBJ2-1; V: TRBV12-3/TRBV12-4; length: 15; CDR3: CASRPERGLRGEQFF
size: NA; J: TRBJ2-3; V: TRBV5-6; length: 14; CDR3: CASSPGLGSDTQYF
size: NA; J: TRBJ1-6; V: TRBV20-1; length: 13; CDR3: CSAREQRGTPLHF
size: NA; J: TRBJ2-7; V: TRBV27; length: 15; CDR3: CASSLGAVSLGEQYF
size: medium-sized; J: TRBJ1-2; V: TRBV7-9; length: 13; CDR3: CASSPGGPDGYTF
size: NA; J: TRBJ2-3; V: TRBV11-2; length: 14; CDR3: CASSLDPLGDTQYF
size: NA; J: TRBJ2-2; V: TRBV12-3/TRBV12-4; length: 13; CDR3: CASSFGSKGELFF
size: NA; J: TRBJ2-7; V: TRBV7-6; length: 16; CDR3: CASSPPGGQGKNEQYF
size: NA; J: TRBJ1-1; V: TRBV27; length: 14; CDR3: CASSLGGGTTEAFF
size: NA; J: TRBJ2-3; V: TRBV11-2; length: 12; CDR3: CASSRFTDTQYF
size: NA; J: TRBJ2-3; V: TRBV10-1; length: 14; CDR3: CASSDGTTHHTQYF
size: NA; J: TRBJ2-6; V: TRBV18; length: 20; CDR3: CASSPLDRSLSSSGANVLTF
size: NA; J: TRBJ2-1; V: TRBV28; length: 16; CDR3: CASSSRGQGTYNEQFF
size: NA; J: TRBJ1-5; V: TRBV5-6; length: 14; CDR3: CASSLGTGGQPQHF
size: NA; J: TRBJ2-7; V: TRBV2; length: 14; CDR3: CASTTRDYLYEQYF
size: NA; J: TRBJ2-1; V: TRBV5-1; length: 14; CDR3: CASSRAGNYNEQFF
size: NA; J: TRBJ1-2; V: TRBV15; length: 13; CDR3: CATSRTGDEGYTF
size: medium-sized; J: TRBJ2-1; V: TRBV7-6; length: 20; CDR3: CASSYGGTGLTSGRTNEQFF
size: NA; J: TRBJ2-1; V: TRBV20-1; length: 11; CDR3: CSAGPGDVQFF
size: NA; J: TRBJ2-7; V: TRBV4-1; length: 16; CDR3: CASSQDPGTGGYEQYF
size: NA; J: TRBJ2-3; V: TRBV5-1; length: 16; CDR3: CASSLGSYSRTDTQYF
size: NA; J: TRBJ2-1; V: TRBV4-2; length: 14; CDR3: CASSQTSGSNEQFF